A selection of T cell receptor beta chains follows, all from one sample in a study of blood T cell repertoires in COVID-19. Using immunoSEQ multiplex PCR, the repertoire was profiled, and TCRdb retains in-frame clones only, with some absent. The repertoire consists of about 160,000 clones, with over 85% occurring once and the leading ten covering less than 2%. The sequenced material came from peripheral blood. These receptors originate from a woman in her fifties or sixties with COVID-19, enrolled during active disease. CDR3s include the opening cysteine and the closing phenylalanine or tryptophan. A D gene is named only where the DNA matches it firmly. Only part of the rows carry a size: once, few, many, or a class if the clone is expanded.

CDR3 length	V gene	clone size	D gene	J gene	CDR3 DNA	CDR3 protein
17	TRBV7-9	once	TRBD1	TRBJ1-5	TGTGCCAGCAGCTTAGAAGGGGGCCGAGGGAGCAATCAGCCCCAGCATTTT	CASSLEGGRGSNQPQHF
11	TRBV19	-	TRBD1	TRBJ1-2	TGTGCCAGTAGACAGGGGGATGGCTACACCTTC	CASRQGDGYTF
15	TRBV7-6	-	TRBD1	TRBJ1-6	TGTGCCAGCAGCTCAGTTGGACAGGGCGGTTCACCCCTCCACTTT	CASSSVGQGGSPLHF
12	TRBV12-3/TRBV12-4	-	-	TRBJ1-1	TGTGCCAGCAGTTTACAGGGGTCTGAAGCTTTCTTT	CASSLQGSEAFF
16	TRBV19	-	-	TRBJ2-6	TGTGCCAGTAGTATAGTGGCGGGCACCGGGGCCAACGTCCTGACTTTC	CASSIVAGTGANVLTF
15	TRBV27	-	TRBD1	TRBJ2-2	TGTGCCAGCAGACGGACAGGGGTAGGAACCGGGGAGCTGTTTTTT	CASRRTGVGTGELFF
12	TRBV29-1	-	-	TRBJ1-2	TGCAGCGGCCTAGACAGTAACTATGGCTACACCTTC	CSGLDSNYGYTF
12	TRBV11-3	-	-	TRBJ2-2	TGTGCCAGCAGCTGGGGGGCCGGGGAGCTGTTTTTT	CASSWGAGELFF
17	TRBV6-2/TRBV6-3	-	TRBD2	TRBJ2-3	TGTGCCAGCAGTCCCTCGTGGAGCGGGGCACGCACAGATACGCAGTATTTT	CASSPSWSGARTDTQYF
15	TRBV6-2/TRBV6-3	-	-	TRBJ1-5	TGTGCCAGCAGTTACTCGAGGTTTAAGGCTCAGCCCCAGCATTTT	CASSYSRFKAQPQHF
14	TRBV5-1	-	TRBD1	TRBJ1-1	TGCGCCAGCAGCTTCGGACAGGGGGCCTCTGAAGCTTTCTTT	CASSFGQGASEAFF
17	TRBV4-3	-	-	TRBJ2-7	TGCGCCAGCAGCCAAGACATTGGAGAGATTCACTCCTACGAGCAGTACTTC	CASSQDIGEIHSYEQYF
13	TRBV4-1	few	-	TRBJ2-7	TGCGCCAGCAGCCAAGTATACAACTACGAGCAGTACTTC	CASSQVYNYEQYF
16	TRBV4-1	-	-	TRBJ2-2	TGCGCCAGCAGACCTACGGGACAACCGAACACCGGGGAGCTGTTTTTT	CASRPTGQPNTGELFF
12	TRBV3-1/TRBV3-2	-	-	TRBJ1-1	TGTGCCAGCAGCCAAGCCCCAACTGAAGCTTTCTTT	CASSQAPTEAFF
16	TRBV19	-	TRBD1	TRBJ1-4	TGTGCCAGTAGTATCTATACAGGGGGCGAGAATGAAAAACTGTTTTTT	CASSIYTGGENEKLFF
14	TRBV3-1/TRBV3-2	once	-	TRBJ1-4	TGTGCCAGCAGCCCCGGGACTTTTAATGAAAAACTGTTTTTT	CASSPGTFNEKLFF
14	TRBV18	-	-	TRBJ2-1	TGTGCCAGCTCACCTGACAGAACCTACAATGAGCAGTTCTTC	CASSPDRTYNEQFF
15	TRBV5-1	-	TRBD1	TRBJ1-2	TGCGCCAGCAGATACCGACAGGGGGACCCTTATGGCTACACCTTC	CASRYRQGDPYGYTF
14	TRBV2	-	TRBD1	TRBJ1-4	TGTGCCAGCACCTTTACGGGACAGGGTGAAAAACTGTTTTTT	CASTFTGQGEKLFF
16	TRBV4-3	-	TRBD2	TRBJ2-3	TGCGCCAGCAGCCAAGTAGCGGGGGGTGATACAGATACGCAGTATTTT	CASSQVAGGDTDTQYF
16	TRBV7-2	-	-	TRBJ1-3	TGTGCCAGCAGCTTTCGGCGGGGGGCCCCTGGAAACACCATATATTTT	CASSFRRGAPGNTIYF
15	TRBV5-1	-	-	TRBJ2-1	TGCGCCAGCAGCTCAGGACAGGAGGGCGTAAGTGAGCAGTTCTTC	CASSSGQEGVSEQFF
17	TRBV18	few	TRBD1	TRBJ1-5	TGTGCCAGCTCACCACAGCCCGGGACAGCTAGCAATCAGCCCCAGCATTTT	CASSPQPGTASNQPQHF
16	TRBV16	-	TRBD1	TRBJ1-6	TGTGCCAGCAGCACCCCCGACAGGGCCGCTTTTTCACCCCTCCACTTT	CASSTPDRAAFSPLHF
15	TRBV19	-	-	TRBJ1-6	TGTGCCAGTAGTCAGCCTCAGGCCGCCAATTCACCCCTCCACTTT	CASSQPQAANSPLHF
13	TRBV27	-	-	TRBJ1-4	TGTGCCAGCAGGCGGAGCCCTGGTGAAAAACTGTTTTTT	CASRRSPGEKLFF
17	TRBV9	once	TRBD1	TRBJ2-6	TGTGCCAGCAGGACCGGGACAGGGGGGACTGGGGCCAACGTCCTGACTTTC	CASRTGTGGTGANVLTF
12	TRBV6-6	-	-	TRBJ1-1	TGTGCCAGCAGTTACTCGCAGGATACGGCTTTCTTT	CASSYSQDTAFF
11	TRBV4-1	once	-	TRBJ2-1	TGCGCCAGCAGCGCGCAGGGGAAGCAGTTCTTC	CASSAQGKQFF
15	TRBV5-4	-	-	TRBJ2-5	TGTGCCAGCAGCTTGGAACGGGGGGCCGGGAAGACCCAGTACTTC	CASSLERGAGKTQYF
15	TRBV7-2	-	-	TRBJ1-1	TGTGCCAGCAGCCCCCTGCGGGGGGACAACACTGAAGCTTTCTTT	CASSPLRGDNTEAFF
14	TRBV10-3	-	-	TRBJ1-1	TGTGCCATCAGTGAAAGGGGTTGGAACACTGAAGCTTTCTTT	CAISERGWNTEAFF
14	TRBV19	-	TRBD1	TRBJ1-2	TGTGCCAGTAGTATCCGGGACAGTTTCTATGGCTACACCTTC	CASSIRDSFYGYTF
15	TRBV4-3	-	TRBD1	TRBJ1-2	TGCGCCAGCAGCCAAGACCTTGGACAGGGCCGGGGCTACACCTTC	CASSQDLGQGRGYTF
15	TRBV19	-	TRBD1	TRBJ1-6	TGTGCCAGTAGTGACCGGACAGGGGGCGGGTCACCCCTCCACTTT	CASSDRTGGGSPLHF
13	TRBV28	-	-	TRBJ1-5	TGTGCCACCCTATTGCACAGCAATCAGCCCCAGCATTTT	CATLLHSNQPQHF